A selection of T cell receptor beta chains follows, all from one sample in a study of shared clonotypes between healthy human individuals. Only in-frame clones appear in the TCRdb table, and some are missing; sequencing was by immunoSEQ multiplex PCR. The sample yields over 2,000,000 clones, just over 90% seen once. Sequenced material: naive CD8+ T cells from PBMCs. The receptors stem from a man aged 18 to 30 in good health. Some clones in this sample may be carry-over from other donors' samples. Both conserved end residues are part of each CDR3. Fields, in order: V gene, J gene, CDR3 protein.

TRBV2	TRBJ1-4	CATARFGADNEKLFF
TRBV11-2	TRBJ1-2	CASSLRADLYGYTF
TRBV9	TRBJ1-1	CASSEGSATEAFF
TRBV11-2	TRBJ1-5	CASSLHSNQPQHF
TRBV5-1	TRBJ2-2	CASSSIAGLNTGELFF
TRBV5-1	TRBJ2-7	CASSLLQGSEQYF
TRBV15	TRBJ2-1	CATSEDRTGGNEQFF
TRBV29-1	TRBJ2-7	CSVGRGSGGPYEQYF
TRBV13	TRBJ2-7	CASSGTPYEQYF
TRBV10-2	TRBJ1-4	CASSLHEKLFF
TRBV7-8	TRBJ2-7	CASSLGTGLSYEQYF
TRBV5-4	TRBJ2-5	CASSPRDGYQETQYF
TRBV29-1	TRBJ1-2	CSVVGGKFYGYTF
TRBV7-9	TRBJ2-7	CASSLATGVRAYEQYF
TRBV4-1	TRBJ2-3	CASSQPGKLVETTDTQYF
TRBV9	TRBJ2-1	CASSSAGREQFF
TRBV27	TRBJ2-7	CASSPGLAGGLTYEQYF